This TCR beta chain was retrieved from a study of blood T cell repertoires in COVID-19. CDR3 size: 16 residues. V was clipped by 5 bases and J by 2 bases, with 16 bases between them. The germline V gene has CDR1 MDHEN and CDR2 SYDVKM. Clones were sequenced by immunoSEQ multiplex PCR, and TCRdb holds only the in-frame ones, with some missing. The sample has some 100,000 clones, roughly 90% seen once. The J gene is TRBJ1-3, the V gene TRBV28, with D perhaps TRBD1 (5 bases). Sequenced sample: peripheral blood. The TCR originated in a woman aged 70-85 years with acute or convalescent COVID-19. Written as DNA, the CDR3 is TGTGCCAGCAGTCCCACGGGCAAGGGGACTGGAAACACCATATATTTT. It codes for CASSPTGKGTGNTIYF.